This T cell receptor (beta chain) was sequenced for a study of OX40 agonist ivuxolimab in advanced cancers. The overall study: Those enrolled were 70% to 85% male, with a mean age of 60 years and ages from 23 to 79. The eligibility criteria allowed prior anti-PD-1, anti-PD-L1 or anti-CTLA-4 therapy, and roughly 39% had some.

Here immunoSEQ multiplex PCR was the method, and the copy in TCRdb shows in-frame clones only, minus some. The top ten clones hold about 19% of a sample with under 65,000 clones, roughly nine tenths of them seen once. V was pared by 3 bases and J by 0 bases, with 9 bases between. The CDR3 loop spans 15 amino acids. From germline, CDR1 is MNHEY and CDR2 SMNVEV (reference sequence). The chain uses TRBV27 and TRBJ2-1; D unclear. The material sequenced was CD4+ or CD8+ T cells sorted from blood, taken in a trial of the OX40 agonist ivuxolimab. This receptor was taken from an adult with an advanced solid tumor such as melanoma, head and neck, liver or kidney cancer. The CDR3 sequence: CASSFEENSYNEQFF. As DNA, the CDR3 is TGTGCCAGCAGTTTTGAGGAGAACTCCTACAATGAGCAGTTCTTC.